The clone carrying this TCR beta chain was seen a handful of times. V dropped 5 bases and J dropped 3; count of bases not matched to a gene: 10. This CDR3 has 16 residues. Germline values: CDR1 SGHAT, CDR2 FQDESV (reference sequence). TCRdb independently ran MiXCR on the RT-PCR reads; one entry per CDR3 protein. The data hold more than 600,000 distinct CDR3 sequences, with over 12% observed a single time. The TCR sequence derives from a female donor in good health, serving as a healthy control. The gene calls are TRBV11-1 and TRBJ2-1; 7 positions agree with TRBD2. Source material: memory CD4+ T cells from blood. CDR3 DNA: TGTGCCAGCAGCCCCCTTGGGGCGGGGGTCTACAATGAGCAGTTCTTC. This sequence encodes CASSPLGAGVYNEQFF.